Presented here are 32 T cell receptor beta chains from one specimen sequenced in a study of blood T cell repertoires in COVID-19. Here immunoSEQ multiplex PCR was the method, and the copy in TCRdb shows in-frame clones only, minus some. Of roughly 99,000 clones in the sample, about 86% were seen once. The sample taken for sequencing was peripheral blood. The receptors stem from a man in his forties or fifties with COVID-19, enrolled during active disease.

This sequence joins TRBV5-1 and TRBJ1-2; 9 bases line up with TRBD1. The CDR3 spans 15 residues. The V gene's germline CDR1 is SGHRS and CDR2 YFSETQ. V lost 1 base and J lost 2; bases outside the gene matches: 3. CDR3 DNA: TGCGCCAGCAGCTTGAGTGGACAGGGGAACTATGGCTACACCTTC. Residues: CASSLSGQGNYGYTF.

The CDR3 nucleotides are TGTGCCAGCAGCTGGGGGACTAGCGGGGGCCCATACAATGAGCAGTTCTTC. Translation: CASSWGTSGGPYNEQFF. The V call is TRBV5-5, the J call TRBJ2-1, with TRBD2 identical over 14 bases. The CDR3 runs 17 residues. Germline CDR1 reads SGHKS; CDR2 reads YYEKEE (reference sequence). Germline trimming cut 3 bases from V and 4 bases from J; bases unmatched to any gene: 6.

This clone has just a few counts. The rearrangement uses TRBV9 and TRBJ1-5; weak D call: TRBD1 (5 bases). V lost 0 bases and J 5 bases, leaving 9 bases between the germline ends. CDR1 is SGDLS and CDR2 is YYNGEE in the germline V gene. This CDR3 contains 14 residues. The CDR3 loop reads CASSVGSGDQPQHF. The CDR3 coding sequence is TGTGCCAGCAGCGTAGGTTCGGGGGATCAGCCCCAGCATTTT.

The chain recombines TRBV4-2 with TRBJ2-1; 13 bases match TRBD2. CDR1 is LGHNA, CDR2 YNFKEQ, per germline. This CDR3 is 15 amino acids long. Trimming cost V 1 base and J 8 bases; bases outside gene matches: 2. CDR3 sequence: CASSQGTSGGHEQFF. The CDR3 DNA reads as TGTGCCAGCAGCCAAGGGACTAGCGGGGGCCATGAGCAGTTCTTC.

The chain couples TRBV2 to TRBJ2-1; possible D gene TRBD1, 5 bases. Germline loops: CDR1 SNHLY, CDR2 FYNNEI. The CDR3 covers 15 residues. V dropped 3 bases and J dropped 1 base, with 10 bases sitting between them. This CDR3 reads CASSDDRASYNEQFF. CDR3 nucleotide sequence: TGTGCCAGCAGTGACGACAGAGCGTCCTACAATGAGCAGTTCTTC. The whole variable domain, filled in from reference TRBV2 and TRBJ2-1, reads EPEVTQTPSHQVTQMGQEVILRCVPISNHLYFYWYRQILGQKVEFLVSFYNNEISEKSEIFDDQFSVERPDGSNFTLKIRSTKLEDSAMYFCASSDDRASYNEQFFGPGTRLTVL.

CDR3 protein: CASSPRGRGYTF. CDR3 DNA: TGTGCCAGCAGTCCCAGGGGGCGAGGCTACACCTTC. This chain joins TRBV6-5 and TRBJ1-2; 8 bases are a match to TRBD1. This CDR3 region has 12 residues. Trimming removed 5 bases from V and 8 bases from J; junction bases left unmatched: 4. Per germline, CDR1 MNHEY and CDR2 SVGAGI.

The V call is TRBV9, the J call TRBJ1-4; D may be TRBD1 (6 bases). The CDR3 extends over 15 amino acids. Germline V gene sequence: CDR1 SGDLS, CDR2 YYNGEE. Trimming shortened V by 2 bases and J by 1 base, and 9 bases separated the two germline ends. CDR3 in amino acids: CASSVTGITNEKLFF. The CDR3 nucleotides are TGTGCCAGCAGCGTTACAGGGATAACTAATGAAAAACTGTTTTTT.

This clone was counted a single time. The V and J genes are TRBV6-5 and TRBJ1-3, with no clear D. Trimming left V 6 bases short and J 2 bases short, with 11 bases between. The germline V gene has CDR1 MNHEY and CDR2 SVGAGI. The CDR3 covers 14 residues. The chain's CDR3 is CASRPGVAGNTIYF. Here the CDR3 DNA reads TGTGCCAGCAGGCCCGGGGTAGCTGGAAACACCATATATTTT.

The chain is built from TRBV11-2 and TRBJ2-2; tentative D call: TRBD1 (6 bases). The CDR3 has 14 amino acids. Germline assignment: CDR1 SGHAT and CDR2 FQNNGV. The ends were cut back, 1 base at V and 5 bases at J, with 8 bases in the middle. The CDR3 DNA is TGTGCCAGCAGCTTAGGAACAGGGACCGGGGAGCTGTTTTTT. Protein sequence: CASSLGTGTGELFF.

The chain joins TRBV14 to TRBJ1-3, with a possible D match to TRBD1 (6 bases). Germline V lookup: CDR1 SGHDN, CDR2 FVKESK. Trimming stripped 4 bases from V and 4 bases from J, with 14 bases between. The CDR3 totals 15 residues. The CDR3 bases are TGTGCCAGCAGCCCTGGCGGGGGCCGAGGAAACACCATATATTTT. Its translation: CASSPGGGRGNTIYF. The whole variable domain, filled in from reference TRBV14 and TRBJ1-3, reads EAGVTQFPSHSVIEKGQTVTLRCDPISGHDNLYWYRRVMGKEIKFLLHFVKESKQDESGMPNNRFLAERTGGTYSTLKVQPAELEDSGVYFCASSPGGGRGNTIYFGEGSWLTVV.

The J gene is TRBJ1-1, the V gene TRBV11-1; no clear D. The CDR3 extends over 16 amino acids. Trimming shortened V by 1 base and J by 1 base, and 13 bases separated the two germline ends. Germline assignment: CDR1 SGHAT and CDR2 FQDESV (reference sequence). The DNA of the CDR3 is TGTGCCAGCAGCTTAGGAGTTTCTCGGGGGAACACTGAAGCTTTCTTT. Its translation is CASSLGVSRGNTEAFF.

CDR3 coding DNA: TGTGCCAGCAGTTACCCCGGCAGGGGGTCGTATTCACCCCTCCACTTT. This sequence encodes CASSYPGRGSYSPLHF. V is TRBV6-2 or TRBV6-3 and J is TRBJ1-6; the match to TRBD1 covers 7 bases. Unmatched junction bases numbered 9, after V lost 2 bases and J lost 8 bases. The CDR3 runs 16 residues. From germline, CDR1 is MNHEY and CDR2 SVGEGT.

The chain links TRBV5-1 to TRBJ2-3; 11 bases agree with TRBD1. CDR1 is SGHRS, CDR2 YFSETQ, per germline. The V segment lost 3 bases and the J segment 5 bases; nucleotides outside the gene matches: 11. This CDR3 is built from 17 residues. The CDR3 is CASSSQPLGQGGDTQYF. The CDR3 bases are TGCGCCAGCAGCTCCCAGCCTCTGGGACAGGGGGGAGATACGCAGTATTTT.

This sequence joins TRBV15 and TRBJ2-5, with TRBD1 as a possible D gene (6 bases). CDR3 length: 13 amino acids. Looked up from germline, CDR1 is LNHNV and CDR2 is YYDKDF (reference sequence). Trimming took off 1 base at V and 4 bases at J, with 7 bases between the two ends. This CDR3 is CATSRVQGETQYF. The CDR3, as DNA: TGTGCCACCAGCAGAGTACAGGGAGAGACCCAGTACTTC.

CDR3 sequence reads: CASSFGREGTGELFF. CDR3 bases: TGTGCCAGCAGCTTCGGCAGGGAAGGTACCGGGGAGCTGTTTTTT. The genes are TRBV5-5 and TRBJ2-2, with D tentatively TRBD1 (5 bases). Germline V gene data show CDR1 as SGHKS and CDR2 as YYEKEE (reference sequence). Trimming left V 2 bases short and J 5 bases short, with 13 bases between. The CDR3 totals 15 residues.

The rearrangement links TRBV5-4 to TRBJ1-6, with D possibly TRBD1 on 6 matching bases. Looked up from germline, CDR1 is SGHNT and CDR2 is YYREEE (reference sequence). The CDR3 sequence is 13 residues long. V lost 1 base and J 9 bases, leaving 8 bases between the germline ends. The DNA for the CDR3 is TGTGCCAGCAGCTTGAACAGGGTTTCACCCCTCCACTTT. It specifies CASSLNRVSPLHF. The full variable domain, its missing parts supplied by reference TRBV5-4 and TRBJ1-6, is ETGVTQSPTHLIKTRGQQVTLRCSSQSGHNTVSWYQQALGQGPQFIFQYYREEENGRGNFPPRFSGLQFPNYSSELNVNALELDDSALYLCASSLNRVSPLHFGNGTRLTVT.

The gene calls are TRBV4-2 and TRBJ1-2, with TRBD1 matching 9 bases. Germline CDR1 LGHNA, CDR2 YNFKEQ. CDR3 size: 16 residues. The V segment lost 0 bases and the J segment 5 bases; nucleotides outside the gene matches: 7. CDR3: CASSQDFRDRAYGYTF. Written as DNA, the CDR3 is TGTGCCAGCAGCCAAGATTTCCGGGACAGGGCATATGGCTACACCTTC.

This clone turned up a few times. The chain's CDR3 is CASSQGGTGTFVYGYTF. CDR3 coding DNA: TGTGCCAGCAGCCAGGGGGGGACAGGAACCTTTGTTTATGGCTACACCTTC. The chain employs TRBV3-1 (or the pseudogene TRBV3-2) and TRBJ1-2; 8 nucleotides agree with TRBD1. Germline values: CDR1 LGHDT, CDR2 YNNKEL (reference sequence). The CDR3 has 17 amino acids. V was clipped by 3 bases and J by 5 bases; unmatched bases: 14.

V and J are TRBV4-3 and TRBJ1-1, with 7 bases matching TRBD1. The CDR3 contains 14 residues. After removal of 7 bases from V and 0 bases from J, the junction contained 5 bases not matched to a gene. The germline gives CDR1 LGHNA, CDR2 YSLEER. Written as DNA, the CDR3 is TGCGCCAGCAAACTACAGGGGATGAACACTGAAGCTTTCTTT. This gives the protein CASKLQGMNTEAFF.

Only a few counts were recorded for this clone. V usage is TRBV2 and J usage is TRBJ1-2, with D unclear. The germline V gene encodes CDR1 SNHLY and CDR2 FYNNEI. This CDR3 comprises 14 residues. Trimming shortened V by 2 bases and J by 8 bases, and 15 bases separated the two germline ends. The CDR3 spells CASSELLGAGGYTF. CDR3 bases: TGTGCCAGCAGTGAACTCCTGGGAGCGGGGGGCTACACCTTC.

This chain uses TRBV30 with TRBJ1-4; D uncertain. Germline values: CDR1 GTSNPN, CDR2 SVGIG (reference sequence). V lost 4 bases and J 2 bases, leaving 11 bases between the germline ends. CDR3 length: 14 residues. The CDR3 nucleotides are TGTGCCTGGAACAGCCCGGCTACTAATGAAAAACTGTTTTTT. Translating gives CAWNSPATNEKLFF.

This rearrangement joins TRBV3-1 (or the pseudogene TRBV3-2) to TRBJ1-6; D is unclear. The CDR3 length is 14 residues. The V end lost 0 bases, the J end lost 6 bases, and 6 bases lay between the germline ends. The germline gives CDR1 LGHDT, CDR2 YNNKEL (reference sequence). The CDR3 DNA sequence: TGTGCCAGCAGCCAAGAACACAGTAATTCACCCCTCCACTTT. The encoded protein is CASSQEHSNSPLHF.

This chain joins TRBV9 and TRBJ1-1; 7 nucleotides align to TRBD1. The V and J ends lost 0 bases and 0 bases, in that order; junction bases with no gene match: 5. Germline loops: CDR1 SGDLS, CDR2 YYNGEE. This CDR3 comprises 16 residues. CDR3 protein: CASSVVPDRVNTEAFF. CDR3 DNA: TGTGCCAGCAGCGTAGTGCCCGACAGGGTGAACACTGAAGCTTTCTTT. The whole variable domain, filled in from reference TRBV9 and TRBJ1-1, reads DSGVTQTPKHLITATGQRVTLRCSPRSGDLSVYWYQQSLDQGLQFLIQYYNGEERAKGNILERFSAQQFPDLHSELNLSSLELGDSALYFCASSVVPDRVNTEAFFGQGTRLTVV.

A few counts support this clone. The chain carries TRBV4-1 and TRBJ1-6; D unclear. V was clipped by 1 base and J by 0 bases, with 4 bases between them. Germline V lookup: CDR1 MGHRA, CDR2 YSYEKL. The CDR3 is 15 residues long. The CDR3 reads CASSQGSSYNSPLHF. CDR3 DNA: TGCGCCAGCAGCCAAGGGAGCTCCTATAATTCACCCCTCCACTTT.

The V and J genes are TRBV2 and TRBJ2-1; no clear D. The CDR3 covers 14 residues. The V gene's germline CDR1 is SNHLY and CDR2 FYNNEI. Trimming removed 8 bases from V and 8 bases from J, with 19 bases in between. The chain's CDR3 is CASARGAPIYEQFF. The CDR3 nucleotides read TGTGCCAGCGCTCGTGGAGCTCCGATTTATGAGCAGTTCTTC.

This chain joins TRBV6-2 or TRBV6-3 and TRBJ1-5; perhaps TRBD1 as D (5 bases). Germline-derived CDR1 and CDR2 are MNHEY and SVGEGT. The CDR3 extends over 14 amino acids. V shed 2 bases and J shed 3 bases, with 8 bases lying between them. CDR3 loop: CASSYRDYNQPQHF. The CDR3 DNA is TGTGCCAGCAGTTACCGGGACTACAATCAGCCCCAGCATTTT.

This chain joins TRBV20-1 and TRBJ1-6, with D possibly TRBD1 on 5 matching bases. The germline gives CDR1 DFQATT, CDR2 SNEGSKA (reference sequence). The CDR3 is made up of 14 amino acids. V dropped 3 bases and J dropped 5 bases, with 11 bases sitting between them. CDR3 sequence reads: CSASQGTDNSPLHF. Here the CDR3 DNA reads TGCAGTGCTAGTCAGGGTACGGATAATTCACCCCTCCACTTT.

The CDR3 loop reads CASSFFRGGYNEQFF. CDR3 in DNA: TGTGCCAGCAGCTTCTTTCGGGGGGGTTACAATGAGCAGTTCTTC. This rearrangement joins TRBV7-9 to TRBJ2-1; 8 nucleotides agree with TRBD2. Trimming removed 3 bases from V and 4 bases from J; junction bases left unmatched: 5. This CDR3 spans 15 amino acids. Germline V gives CDR1 SEHNR, CDR2 FQNEAQ (reference sequence).

DNA of the CDR3: TGTGCCAGCAGACCTAGCGTTGGAGATACGCAGTATTTT. Translating gives CASRPSVGDTQYF. The chain joins TRBV11-1 to TRBJ2-3, with D maybe TRBD2 (6 bases). The germline CDR1 and CDR2 sequences are SGHAT and FQDESV (reference sequence). This CDR3 comprises 13 residues. V gave up 6 bases and J gave up 5 bases, with 12 bases separating them.

This clone occurred once. The chain combines TRBV9 with TRBJ2-2; 7 bases agree with TRBD1. This CDR3 is 16 amino acids long. V dropped 3 bases and J dropped 6; count of bases not matched to a gene: 11. The germline gives CDR1 SGDLS, CDR2 YYNGEE. This chain's CDR3 is CASSDHRGLGAGELFF. CDR3 sequence (DNA): TGTGCCAGCAGCGACCACAGGGGCCTCGGGGCCGGGGAGCTGTTTTTT.

The chain joins TRBV9 to TRBJ2-2; D might be TRBD2 (6 bases). V lost 0 bases, J lost 6 bases, and 15 bases lay in between. The CDR3 consists of 16 residues. The V gene's germline CDR1 is SGDLS and CDR2 YYNGEE. The CDR3: CASSVGQGGIAGELFF. CDR3 nucleotides: TGTGCCAGCAGCGTAGGCCAGGGCGGGATAGCCGGGGAGCTGTTTTTT.

The rearrangement uses TRBV24-1 and TRBJ2-1, with 7 positions matching TRBD1. The CDR3 extends over 12 amino acids. Germline CDR1 KGHDR, CDR2 SFDVKD. Trimming cost V 7 bases and J 13 bases; bases outside gene matches: 9. This CDR3 is CATSPRQGRQFF. As DNA, the CDR3 is TGTGCCACCAGCCCTAGACAGGGTAGACAGTTCTTC.